The clone carrying this TCR beta chain has at least ten counts. This specimen comes from a study of T cell repertoires in cytomegalovirus infection. CDR3 length equals 13 residues. V was shortened by 5 bases and J by 1 base, with 8 bases between the two germline ends. Looked up from germline, CDR1 is SGHTA and CDR2 is FQGNSA. TCRdb reprocessed the reads with MiXCR, giving one entry per CDR3 protein. The table lists fewer than 300,000 distinct CDR3 sequences, about 23% of them singletons, with more than 11% in the top ten. The gene calls are TRBV7-2 and TRBJ2-5; TRBD1 might be the D (5 bases). The sample comprised PBMCs. This clonotype originated in a human donor in good health (CMV status not recorded). Some clones in this sample may be carry-over from other donors' samples. CDR3 sequence reads: CASSTDIQETQYF. The CDR3 DNA follows: TGTGCCAGCAGCACGGACATCCAAGAGACCCAGTACTTC. Drawing the rest from reference TRBV7-2 and TRBJ2-5, the complete variable domain is GAGVSQSPSNKVTEKGKDVELRCDPISGHTALYWYRQSLGQGLEFLIYFQGNSAPDKSGLPSDRFSAERTGGSVSTLTIQRTQQEDSAVYLCASSTDIQETQYFGPGTRLLVL.